These 26 T cell receptor beta chains came from one sample sequenced in a study of cytomegalovirus exposure and HLA in healthy donors. PCR involved 60 Vbeta and 13 Jbeta primers. Libraries were prepared by immunoSEQ multiplex PCR; TCRdb keeps only in-frame clonotypes and omits some of them. The sample data list 95,000 to 150,000 clones. Sequencing was done on a sample of PBMCs. The origin of the receptors is a man in his thirties or forties in good health and CMV-seronegative.

The rearrangement links TRBV28 to TRBJ1-1; D remains unclear. The CDR3 length is 11 residues. Between the trimmed V and J ends, which lost 3 bases and 10 bases, there was a span of 9 bases. Germline V CDR1 and CDR2: MDHEN, SYDVKM. The CDR3 sequence: CASSFSHRAFF. The CDR3 DNA reads TGTGCCAGCAGTTTCTCTCATAGAGCTTTCTTT.

This sequence joins TRBV5-4 and TRBJ2-3, with 8 bases aligning to TRBD2. The J segment lost 1 base and the V segment lost 4 bases, leaving 5 bases of the junction unmatched. The CDR3 length is 15 residues. Germline CDR1 reads SGHNT; CDR2 reads YYREEE (reference sequence). The CDR3 reads CASSPVLAGTDTQYF. CDR3 nucleotides: TGTGCCAGCAGCCCCGTACTAGCGGGCACAGATACGCAGTATTTT.

The rearrangement uses TRBV29-1 and TRBJ1-4; a weak D match, TRBD1 (6 bases). The CDR3 has 15 residues. Per germline, CDR1 SQVTM and CDR2 ANQGSEA. The V end lost 2 bases, the J end lost 8 bases, and 18 bases lay between the germline ends. CDR3 in DNA: TGCAGCGTTGAACCCTGGACAGAGGGTAAGGAAAAACTGTTTTTT. It encodes CSVEPWTEGKEKLFF.

This sequence joins TRBV27 and TRBJ2-7; 14 nucleotides agree with TRBD2. Germline assignment: CDR1 MNHEY and CDR2 SMNVEV (reference sequence). J gave up 6 bases and V 4 bases, and 8 bases lay outside the gene matches. This CDR3 is 16 amino acids long. The CDR3 sequence: CASSSAGTSGSSEQYF. CDR3 sequence (DNA): TGTGCCAGCAGTTCCGCCGGGACTAGCGGGAGCTCCGAGCAGTACTTC.

The chain employs TRBV4-3 and TRBJ2-7; D is possibly TRBD1 (6 bases). Trimming cost V 2 bases and J 0 bases, with 17 bases left between them. The CDR3 covers 17 residues. The germline V gene encodes CDR1 LGHNA and CDR2 YSLEER. The CDR3 protein is CASSQRTLQGTSYEQYF. The CDR3 DNA sequence: TGCGCCAGCAGCCAACGTACATTACAGGGTACCTCCTACGAGCAGTACTTC.

Here the CDR3 reads CASSEVGAGELFF. CDR3 bases: TGTGCCAGCAGTGAAGTGGGGGCGGGGGAGCTGTTTTTT. This chain joins TRBV6-1 and TRBJ2-2; the D gene is possibly TRBD1 (6 bases). Looked up from germline, CDR1 is MNHNS and CDR2 is SASEGT. The CDR3 consists of 13 residues. The V end was cut by 1 base, the J end by 8 bases, with 8 bases between.

This chain uses TRBV9 with TRBJ2-2, with 13 bases aligning to TRBD2. The CDR3 spans 19 residues. Germline CDR1 is SGDLS and CDR2 is YYNGEE. Losses at the gene ends were 3 bases for V and 4 bases for J; bases not matched to a gene: 12. In DNA, the CDR3 is TGTGCCAGCAGCGCGTCGGGACTAGCGGGACCCCCGGTCACCGGGGAGCTGTTTTTT. As protein: CASSASGLAGPPVTGELFF. The whole variable domain, remainder taken from reference TRBV9 and TRBJ2-2, is DSGVTQTPKHLITATGQRVTLRCSPRSGDLSVYWYQQSLDQGLQFLIQYYNGEERAKGNILERFSAQQFPDLHSELNLSSLELGDSALYFCASSASGLAGPPVTGELFFGEGSRLTVL.

The rearrangement joins TRBV28 to TRBJ1-4; 9 nucleotides align to TRBD1. Germline loops: CDR1 MDHEN, CDR2 SYDVKM. The CDR3 is 18 residues long. The V segment lost 5 bases and the J segment 0 bases; nucleotides outside the gene matches: 10. CDR3 bases: TGTGCCAGCAGTCACTTGGCGGGACAGGGTACAACTAATGAAAAACTGTTTTTT. Translating it yields CASSHLAGQGTTNEKLFF.

This sequence joins TRBV30 and TRBJ1-1, with D uncertain. The CDR3 is made up of 14 amino acids. Per germline, CDR1 GTSNPN and CDR2 SVGIG (reference sequence). The V gene lost 4 bases and the J gene lost 5 bases, with 17 bases spanning the gap. The CDR3 nucleotides are TGTGCCTGGAAATTGGAGGTCGAGGTGACTGAAGCTTTCTTT. This encodes CAWKLEVEVTEAFF. The full variable domain, completed using reference TRBV30 and TRBJ1-1, is SQTIHQWPATLVQPVGSPLSLECTVEGTSNPNLYWYRQAAGRGLQLLFYSVGIGQISSEVPQNLSASRPQDRQFILSSKKLLLSDSGFYLCAWKLEVEVTEAFFGQGTRLTVV.

V and J are TRBV5-1 and TRBJ2-3; TRBD2 might be the D (6 bases). Germline-derived CDR1 and CDR2 are SGHRS and YFSETQ. Trimming removed 0 bases at V and 5 bases at J, with 10 bases between. The CDR3 covers 14 residues. CDR3 sequence reads: CASSLGGDQDTQYF. In nucleotides, the CDR3 is TGCGCCAGCAGCTTGGGGGGGGATCAAGATACGCAGTATTTT.

The rearrangement uses TRBV5-1 and TRBJ1-1; 12 positions agree with TRBD1. The CDR3 length is 17 residues. Germline CDR1 is SGHRS and CDR2 is YFSETQ. The ends lost 4 bases at V and 0 bases at J; junction bases unmatched: 7. Here the CDR3 reads CASSPGQGAQMNTEAFF. CDR3 bases: TGCGCCAGCAGCCCGGGACAGGGGGCCCAGATGAACACTGAAGCTTTCTTT.

The genes are TRBV7-9 and TRBJ2-1; 9 nucleotides match TRBD2. CDR1 is SEHNR, CDR2 FQNEAQ, per germline (reference sequence). The CDR3 spans 15 residues. V was pared by 1 base and J by 6 bases, with 4 bases of the junction left unmatched. The CDR3 DNA is TGTGCCAGCAGCTTAGGGACTAGCGCCTTCAATGAGCAGTTCTTC. This sequence encodes CASSLGTSAFNEQFF. Drawing the rest from reference TRBV7-9 and TRBJ2-1, the complete variable domain is DTGVSQNPRHKITKRGQNVTFRCDPISEHNRLYWYRQTLGQGPEFLTYFQNEAQLEKSRLLSDRFSAERPKGSFSTLEIQRTEQGDSAMYLCASSLGTSAFNEQFFGPGTRLTVL.

The chain couples TRBV7-2 to TRBJ2-7; the match to TRBD2 covers 7 bases. Germline CDR1 SGHTA, CDR2 FQGNSA. This CDR3 has 14 residues. The trim removed 5 bases at V and 3 bases at J, leaving 7 bases unmatched. The CDR3 spells CASSPRGGSYEQYF. CDR3 in DNA: TGTGCCAGCAGCCCGAGGGGAGGGAGCTACGAGCAGTACTTC. Full variable domain (outside the CDR3, taken from reference TRBV7-2 and TRBJ2-7): GAGVSQSPSNKVTEKGKDVELRCDPISGHTALYWYRQSLGQGLEFLIYFQGNSAPDKSGLPSDRFSAERTGGSVSTLTIQRTQQEDSAVYLCASSPRGGSYEQYFGPGTRLTVT.

This chain joins TRBV19 and TRBJ1-4; D gene unclear. The germline CDR1 and CDR2 sequences are LNHDA and SQIVND (reference sequence). V was shortened by 2 bases and J by 7 bases, with 5 bases between the two germline ends. The CDR3 is 12 amino acids. Written as DNA, the CDR3 is TGTGCCAGTAGTATATCCCGTGAAAAACTGTTTTTT. Protein sequence: CASSISREKLFF.

This CDR3 is CASSLGGTAFGHTEAFF. CDR3 sequence (DNA): TGTGCCAGCAGTTTGGGGGGGACCGCATTTGGTCACACTGAAGCTTTCTTT. The chain combines TRBV27 with TRBJ1-1, with a tentative D call TRBD1 (5 bases). The CDR3 contains 17 residues. Germline CDR1 MNHEY, CDR2 SMNVEV (reference sequence). Trimming cost V 3 bases and J 3 bases, with 20 bases left between them.

The rearrangement uses TRBV6-5 and TRBJ1-1; tentatively, D is TRBD1 (5 bases). The length of the CDR3 is 15 residues. Germline V gene lookup returns CDR1 MNHEY and CDR2 SVGAGI. V lost 6 bases, J lost 1 base, and 15 bases lay in between. The CDR3 region is CASRTPWGGNTEAFF. In nucleotides, the CDR3 is TGTGCCAGCAGAACACCCTGGGGGGGGAACACTGAAGCTTTCTTT.

This chain joins TRBV5-4 and TRBJ2-7; possible D gene TRBD1, 5 bases. Germline V CDR1 and CDR2: SGHNT, YYREEE (reference sequence). The V and J ends lost 0 bases and 2 bases respectively, with 15 bases between them. This CDR3 has 16 amino acids. The CDR3 spells CASSLEGQVKPYEQYF. The CDR3 region has the DNA TGTGCCAGCAGCTTGGAGGGGCAGGTGAAGCCCTACGAGCAGTACTTC.

The chain has TRBV7-9 and TRBJ2-2; D is unresolved. The CDR3 is 16 amino acids. V was trimmed by 4 bases and J by 4 bases, leaving 16 bases between them. The germline CDR1 and CDR2 sequences are SEHNR and FQNEAQ (reference sequence). This chain's CDR3 is CASSWPIGASTGELFF. The CDR3 DNA sequence: TGTGCCAGCAGCTGGCCCATTGGAGCGAGCACCGGGGAGCTGTTTTTT.

The chain has TRBV9 and TRBJ2-5, with TRBD1 identical over 7 bases. V lost 2 bases to trimming and J lost 3 bases; unmatched junction nucleotides: 4. Per germline, CDR1 SGDLS and CDR2 YYNGEE. This CDR3 comprises 14 residues. CDR3 sequence reads: CASSVGTEKETQYF. The CDR3 DNA sequence: TGTGCCAGCAGCGTTGGGACAGAGAAAGAGACCCAGTACTTC.

This chain connects TRBV6-1 to TRBJ1-5; TRBD1 agrees at 7 bases. Germline lookup yields CDR1 MNHNS and CDR2 SASEGT. Germline trimming cut 6 bases from V and 2 bases from J; bases unmatched to any gene: 4. The CDR3 extends over 14 amino acids. CDR3 nucleotides: TGTGCCAGCAGAGGAGGGGGCGGCAATCAGCCCCAGCATTTT. Its protein product is CASRGGGGNQPQHF.

In nucleotides, the CDR3 is TGTGCCAGTATCACCCGGGACAGGGGGCAGGGCAATCAGCCCCAGCATTTT. Translation gives CASITRDRGQGNQPQHF. The gene calls are TRBV19 and TRBJ1-5, with 12 nucleotides matching TRBD1. V lost 7 bases and J lost 2; bases outside the gene matches: 9. Germline loops: CDR1 LNHDA, CDR2 SQIVND (reference sequence). The CDR3 has 17 residues.

CDR3 sequence reads: CASSLRTGPLEQYF. CDR3 in DNA: TGTGCCAGCAGTCTTAGGACAGGACCCCTCGAGCAGTACTTC. V is TRBV27 and J is TRBJ2-7, with 7 bases aligning to TRBD1. This CDR3 is 14 amino acids long. Losses at the gene ends were 5 bases for V and 6 bases for J; bases not matched to a gene: 10. Germline CDR1 MNHEY, CDR2 SMNVEV (reference sequence).

This sequence joins TRBV7-8 and TRBJ2-1; D is unresolved. This CDR3 comprises 13 residues. Trimming left V 4 bases short and J 10 bases short, with 14 bases between. Germline V gene sequence: CDR1 SGHVS, CDR2 FQNEAQ. The CDR3 loop is CASSSWAIFEQFF. The CDR3 region has the DNA TGTGCCAGCAGCTCCTGGGCCATTTTCGAGCAGTTCTTC.

The chain has TRBV6-1 and TRBJ1-1; D not resolved. Trimming took 8 bases from V and 5 from J, leaving 15 bases between them. Germline lookup yields CDR1 MNHNS and CDR2 SASEGT. This CDR3 has 13 amino acids. Here the CDR3 reads CASLDGVETEAFF. CDR3 coding DNA: TGTGCCAGCCTCGACGGGGTAGAGACTGAAGCTTTCTTT.

Worth noting for this clone: The sample carries other DNA sequences with the same CDR3. This chain connects TRBV5-1 to TRBJ2-3; 14 nucleotides agree with TRBD2. This CDR3 is 18 amino acids long. Germline CDR1 reads SGHRS; CDR2 reads YFSETQ. After removal of 4 bases from V and 1 base from J, the junction contained 8 bases not matched to a gene. The chain's CDR3 is CASSEGLAGVAGTDTQYF. CDR3 bases: TGCGCCAGCAGCGAGGGACTAGCGGGAGTCGCTGGCACAGATACGCAGTATTTT.

The rearrangement links TRBV30 to TRBJ2-1, with 16 positions matching TRBD2. The CDR3 covers 13 residues. CDR1 GTSNPN and CDR2 SVGIG come from the germline V gene (reference sequence). The J segment lost 9 bases and the V segment lost 8 bases, leaving 4 bases of the junction unmatched. CDR3 DNA sequence: TGTGCCGCGGGACTAGCGGGAGGGTCTGAGCAGTTCTTC. Residues: CAAGLAGGSEQFF.